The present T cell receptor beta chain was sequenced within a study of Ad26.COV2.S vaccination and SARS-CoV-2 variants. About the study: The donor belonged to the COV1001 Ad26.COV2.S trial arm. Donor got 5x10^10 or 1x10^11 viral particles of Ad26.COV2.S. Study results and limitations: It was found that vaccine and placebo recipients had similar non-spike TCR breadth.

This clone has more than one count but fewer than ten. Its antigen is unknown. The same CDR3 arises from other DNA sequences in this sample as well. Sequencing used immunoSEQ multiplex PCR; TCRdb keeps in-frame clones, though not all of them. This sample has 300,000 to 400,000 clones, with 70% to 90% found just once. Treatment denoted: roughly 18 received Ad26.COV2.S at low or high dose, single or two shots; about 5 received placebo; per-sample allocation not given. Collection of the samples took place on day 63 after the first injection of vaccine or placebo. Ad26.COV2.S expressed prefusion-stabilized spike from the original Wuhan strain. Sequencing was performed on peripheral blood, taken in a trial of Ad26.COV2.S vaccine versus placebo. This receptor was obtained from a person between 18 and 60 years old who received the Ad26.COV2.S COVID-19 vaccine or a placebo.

CDR3 amino acids: CASSLQEVNTGELFF. The CDR3 DNA sequence: TGTGCCAGCAGCCTTCAGGAGGTGAACACCGGGGAGCTGTTTTTT. The chain employs TRBV28 and TRBJ2-2, with D perhaps matching TRBD2 (5 bases). From germline, CDR1 is MDHEN and CDR2 SYDVKM. The V end lost 6 bases, the J end lost 1 base, and 12 bases lay between the germline ends. This CDR3 has 15 residues.